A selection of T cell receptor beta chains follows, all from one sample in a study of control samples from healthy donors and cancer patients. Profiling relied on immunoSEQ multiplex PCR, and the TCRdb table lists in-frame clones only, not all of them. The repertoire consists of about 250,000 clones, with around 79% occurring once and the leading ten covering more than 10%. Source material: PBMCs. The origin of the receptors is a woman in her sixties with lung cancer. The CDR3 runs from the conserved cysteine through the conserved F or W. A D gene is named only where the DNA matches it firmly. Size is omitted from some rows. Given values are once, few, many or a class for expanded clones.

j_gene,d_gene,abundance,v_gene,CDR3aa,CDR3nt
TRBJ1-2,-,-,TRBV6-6,CATTGSNYGYTF,TGTGCCACCACAGGGAGTAACTATGGCTACACCTTC
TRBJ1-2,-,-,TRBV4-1,CASSPEGPNYGYTF,TGCGCCAGCAGCCCCGAGGGGCCTAACTATGGCTACACCTTC
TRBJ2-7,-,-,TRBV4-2,CASSQAVGAGVSEQYF,TGTGCCAGCAGCCAAGCTGTGGGGGCGGGAGTGAGTGAGCAGTACTTC
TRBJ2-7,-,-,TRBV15,CATSRDRALGEQYF,TGTGCCACCAGCAGAGATCGGGCCCTTGGGGAGCAGTACTTC
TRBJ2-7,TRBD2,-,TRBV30,CAWGGLAGGPEYEQYF,TGTGCCTGGGGAGGACTAGCGGGAGGGCCGGAGTACGAGCAGTACTTC
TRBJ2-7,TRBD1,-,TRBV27,CASSLGQGYYEQYF,TGTGCCAGCAGTTTGGGACAGGGTTATTACGAGCAGTACTTC
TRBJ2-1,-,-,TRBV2,CASSVQGYNEQFF,TGTGCCAGCAGCGTACAGGGCTACAATGAGCAGTTCTTC
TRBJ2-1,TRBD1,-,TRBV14,CASSQGSGTGVNEQFF,TGTGCCAGCAGCCAAGGGTCCGGGACAGGGGTCAATGAGCAGTTCTTC
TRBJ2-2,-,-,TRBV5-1,CASSLDGPDTGELFF,TGCGCCAGCAGCTTGGACGGTCCGGACACCGGGGAGCTGTTTTTT
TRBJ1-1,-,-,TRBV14,CASSRRPAVGTEAFF,TGTGCCAGCAGCCGCAGGCCGGCAGTCGGGACTGAAGCTTTCTTT
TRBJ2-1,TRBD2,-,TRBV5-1,CASSLDSRRGGKDEQFF,TGCGCCAGCAGCTTGGACTCGCGGCGGGGGGGAAAGGATGAGCAGTTCTTC
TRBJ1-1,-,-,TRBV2,CASSFQGGNTEAFF,TGTGCCAGCAGTTTTCAAGGGGGAAACACTGAAGCTTTCTTT
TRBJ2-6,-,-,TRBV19,CASTLGQTSGANVLTF,TGTGCCAGTACCCTCGGACAAACCTCTGGGGCCAACGTCCTGACTTTC
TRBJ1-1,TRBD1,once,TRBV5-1,CASSATGLTEAFF,TGCGCCAGCAGCGCGACAGGGCTCACTGAAGCTTTCTTT
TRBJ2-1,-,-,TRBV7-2,CASSLMGEHYNEQFF,TGTGCCAGCAGCTTGATGGGGGAACACTACAATGAGCAGTTCTTC
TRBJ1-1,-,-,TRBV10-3,CAISEDRANTEAFF,TGTGCCATCAGTGAGGATCGGGCGAACACTGAAGCTTTCTTT
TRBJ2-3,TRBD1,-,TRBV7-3,CASSFGTGSTDTQYF,TGTGCCAGCAGCTTCGGGACAGGGAGCACAGATACGCAGTATTTT
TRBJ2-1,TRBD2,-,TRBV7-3,CASSPDSGGYNEQFF,TGTGCCAGCAGCCCTGATAGCGGGGGCTACAATGAGCAGTTCTTC
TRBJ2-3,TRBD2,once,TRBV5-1,CASSLAGLAGGADTQYF,TGCGCCAGCAGCTTGGCGGGACTAGCGGGAGGCGCAGATACGCAGTATTTT
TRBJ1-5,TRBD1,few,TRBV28,CASSVGQPRQPQHF,TGTGCCAGCAGTGTGGGACAGCCCAGACAGCCCCAGCATTTT
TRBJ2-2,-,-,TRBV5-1,CASSPLRPSTGELFF,TGCGCCAGCAGCCCGCTCAGACCCTCTACCGGGGAGCTGTTTTTT
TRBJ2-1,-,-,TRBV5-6,CASSFQRRSSYNEQFF,TGTGCCAGCAGCTTTCAAAGGAGGAGCTCCTACAATGAGCAGTTCTTC
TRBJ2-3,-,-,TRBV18,CASSATAGADTQYF,TGTGCCAGCTCGGCGACGGCAGGGGCAGATACGCAGTATTTT
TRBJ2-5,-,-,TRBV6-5,CASRQAGGAETQYF,TGTGCCAGCAGGCAGGCTGGGGGAGCAGAGACCCAGTACTTC
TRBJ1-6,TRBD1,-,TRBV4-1,CASSREGQGGSPLHF,TGCGCCAGCAGCCGAGAGGGACAGGGAGGTTCACCCCTCCACTTT
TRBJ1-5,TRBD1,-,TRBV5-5,CASSLWTGEVGQPQHF,TGTGCCAGCAGCCTATGGACAGGGGAAGTTGGTCAGCCCCAGCATTTT
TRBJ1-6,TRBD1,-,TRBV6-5,CASRGDRDSSPLHF,TGTGCCAGCAGGGGCGACAGGGACAGCTCACCCCTCCACTTT
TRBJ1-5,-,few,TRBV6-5,CASSRKGYSNQPQHF,TGTGCCAGCAGTCGGAAAGGGTATAGCAATCAGCCCCAGCATTTT
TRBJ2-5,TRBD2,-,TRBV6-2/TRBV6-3,CASSYNRAGGETQYF,TGTGCCAGCAGTTACAACAGGGCGGGAGGAGAGACCCAGTACTTC
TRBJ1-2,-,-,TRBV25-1,CASSENPRVGGYTF,TGTGCCAGCAGTGAAAATCCCAGGGTGGGTGGCTACACCTTC
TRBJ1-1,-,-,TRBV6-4,CATYFAGEAFF,TGTGCCACCTACTTCGCGGGTGAAGCTTTCTTT
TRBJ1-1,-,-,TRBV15,CATSRQGSNTEAFF,TGTGCCACCAGCAGACAGGGGTCCAACACTGAAGCTTTCTTT
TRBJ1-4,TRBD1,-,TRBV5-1,CASSLAGGLDEKLFF,TGCGCCAGCAGCTTGGCAGGGGGGCTGGATGAAAAACTGTTTTTT
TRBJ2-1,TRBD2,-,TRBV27,CASSKVGTSGVVYNEQFF,TGTGCCAGCAGTAAAGTTGGGACTAGCGGGGTAGTCTACAATGAGCAGTTCTTC
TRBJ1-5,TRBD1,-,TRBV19,CASSRGTGGGGNQPQHF,TGTGCCAGTAGTAGGGGGACAGGGGGCGGCGGCAATCAGCCCCAGCATTTT
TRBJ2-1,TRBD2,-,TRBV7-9,CASSSLAGGYNEQFF,TGTGCCAGCAGCTCCTTAGCGGGGGGTTACAATGAGCAGTTCTTC
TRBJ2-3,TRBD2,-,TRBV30,CARRTSGATDTQYF,TGTGCCAGGAGGACTAGCGGGGCTACAGATACGCAGTATTTT
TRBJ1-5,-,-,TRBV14,CASSQGRAKGNQPQHF,TGTGCCAGCAGCCAAGGCAGGGCAAAAGGCAATCAGCCCCAGCATTTT
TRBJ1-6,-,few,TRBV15,CATSSVERGSPLHF,TGTGCCACCAGCAGCGTTGAGAGGGGTTCACCCCTCCACTTT
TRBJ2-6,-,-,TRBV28,CASSFEGYRYSGANVLTF,TGTGCCAGCAGTTTTGAGGGTTACAGATACTCTGGGGCCAACGTCCTGACTTTC
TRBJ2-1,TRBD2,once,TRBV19,CASSSGTRQVNEQFF,TGTGCCAGTAGTAGCGGGACTAGGCAGGTCAATGAGCAGTTCTTC
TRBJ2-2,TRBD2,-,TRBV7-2,CASSSQGLAGANTGELFF,TGTGCCAGCAGCTCGCAGGGTTTGGCGGGAGCGAACACCGGGGAGCTGTTTTTT
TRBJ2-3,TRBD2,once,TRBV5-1,CASSSTGTSGRASTDTQYF,TGCGCCAGCAGCTCGACTGGGACTAGCGGGAGGGCTAGCACAGATACGCAGTATTTT
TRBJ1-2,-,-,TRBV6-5,CAAEGGYRAYGYTF,TGTGCCGCCGAAGGGGGTTACAGGGCCTATGGCTACACCTTC
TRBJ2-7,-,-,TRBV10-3,CAISEGTGKYF,TGTGCCATCAGTGAAGGGACGGGAAAGTACTTC
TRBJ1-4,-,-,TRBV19,CASSGPGVNEKLFF,TGTGCCAGTAGTGGCCCGGGAGTCAATGAAAAACTGTTTTTT
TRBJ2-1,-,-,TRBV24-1,CATSDLQSVGSAEQFF,TGTGCCACCAGTGATCTGCAGTCGGTGGGCTCAGCTGAGCAGTTCTTC
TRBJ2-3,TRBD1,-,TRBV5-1,CASSSFPGGADTQYF,TGCGCCAGCAGCTCATTCCCAGGGGGCGCAGATACGCAGTATTTT
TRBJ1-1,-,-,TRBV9,CASSVTESTEAFF,TGTGCCAGCAGCGTAACGGAATCCACTGAAGCTTTCTTT
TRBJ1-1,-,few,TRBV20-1,CSQTVNTEAFF,TGCAGCCAGACAGTGAACACTGAAGCTTTCTTT
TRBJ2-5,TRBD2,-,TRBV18,CASSPGLAEETQYF,TGTGCCAGCTCACCAGGGCTAGCGGAAGAGACCCAGTACTTC
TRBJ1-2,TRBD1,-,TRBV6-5,CASSYSGQGNYGYTF,TGTGCCAGCAGTTACTCCGGACAGGGTAACTATGGCTACACCTTC
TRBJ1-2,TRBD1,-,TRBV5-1,CASSLGTASNYGYTF,TGCGCCAGCAGCCTCGGGACAGCTTCAAACTATGGCTACACCTTC
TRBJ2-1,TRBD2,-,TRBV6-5,CASSWGLAGGGQFF,TGTGCCAGCAGTTGGGGACTAGCGGGAGGAGGGCAGTTCTTC
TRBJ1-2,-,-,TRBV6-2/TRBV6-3,CASSYSLYYGYTF,TGTGCCAGCAGTTACTCGTTGTACTATGGCTACACCTTC